The clone carrying this TCR beta chain was counted ten times or more. Its antigen is undetermined. CDR3 length equals 14 residues. With V trimmed by 2 bases and J by 5 bases, 0 bases remained unmatched. It was RNA transcripts that yielded the amplified TCR beta CDR3 regions. In the first-round RT-PCR of the TCR CDR3, the HTBI primer set was used. TCRdb re-analysed the multiplex PCR reads in MiXCR, keeping a single row per CDR3 protein. The sample has about 600,000 distinct CDR3 sequences, 13% to 15% seen once. The sample belongs to a study of T cells in Graves' hyperthyroidism and ophthalmopathy. Duration under 3 months, a NOSPECS grade of at least 4, and a Clinical Activity Score of at least 3 characterized the ophthalmopathy patients. Whole-study findings and limits: Most thyroid clonotypes that were expanded above 0.001 also turned up in blood.

The sample consisted of blood. This TCR came from a woman aged 45-59 years with Graves' ophthalmopathy. The J gene is TRBJ1-6, the V gene TRBV12-3 or TRBV12-4, with TRBD1 matching over 7 bases. DNA of the CDR3: TGTGCCAGCAGTTTAACAGGGGATAATTCACCCCTCCACTTT. Translation: CASSLTGDNSPLHF.